The clone carrying this T cell receptor (beta chain) was recorded a few times. This CDR3 region has 14 residues. Germline CDR1 reads LGHNA; CDR2 reads YNFKEQ. V lost 4 bases to trimming and J lost 9 bases; unmatched junction nucleotides: 8. These data originate in a study of T cell responses to AZD1222 COVID-19 vaccine. TCRdb's table, derived via immunoSEQ multiplex PCR, lists solely in-frame clones and lacks some. This sample yields around 20,000 clones, of which roughly 81% are seen a single time; 20% to 25% belongs to the top ten. The receptor was derived from an adult who received the AZD1222 COVID-19 vaccine. The sequencing here drew on peripheral blood, taken 28 days after the second AZD1222 dose. J is TRBJ2-1 and V is TRBV4-2; 8 nucleotides align to TRBD2. The CDR3 nucleotides read TGTGCCAGCAGCCTTTCCGGGGGGGCCGTTGAGCAGTTCTTC. Translated: CASSLSGGAVEQFF.